This T cell receptor (beta chain) was found in a study of cytomegalovirus exposure and HLA in healthy donors. Worth noting for this clone: Its antigen remains unidentified.

PCR used 60 Vbeta primers and 13 Jbeta primers. This table comes from immunoSEQ multiplex PCR, and its TCRdb copy is limited to in-frame clones, with some not included. Here the sample spans approximately 95,000 clones, 80% to 85% being singletons. Overall study findings and caveats: Analyzed later, most CMV-associated TCR beta chains appeared HLA-restricted. Most TCRs appeared rarely, but some public TCRs recurred in many donors.

This CDR3 comprises 14 residues. V lost 8 bases to trimming and J lost 4 bases, with 17 bases between them. The V gene's germline CDR1 is MDHEN and CDR2 SYDVKM. Sequenced sample: PBMCs. The TCR sequence derives from a woman aged 70-85 years in good health and CMV-seropositive. The J gene is TRBJ1-2, the V gene TRBV28, with D uncertain. The CDR3 DNA is TGTGCCAGCCTTTTGGGGAGAGGAGGCTATGGCTACACCTTC. Translation: CASLLGRGGYGYTF.